The 27 T cell receptor beta chains presented below share a single source sample, sequenced in a study of T-cell reconstitution after alpha-beta-depleted transplantation in children. During its preparation, the TCRbeta library received unique molecular identifiers. MiXCR was run by TCRdb on the PCR reads, yielding one entry per CDR3 protein. The top ten clones hold roughly 4.8% of a sample with 700,000 to 850,000 distinct CDR3 sequences, 16% of them seen once. The specimen comprised PBMCs, mostly from graft donor cells, sampled 360 days after TCRalphabeta/CD19-depleted stem cell transplant. Receptors originate from a male patient under 18 who had a stem cell transplant for acute lymphoblastic leukemia, so the T cells may come from the graft donor.

V gene TRBV6-5 combines with J gene TRBJ2-1, with a weak D call TRBD1 (6 bases). This CDR3 spans 12 amino acids. Germline CDR1 and CDR2: MNHEY and SVGAGI. Trimming took off 6 bases at V and 7 bases at J, with 10 bases between the two ends. CDR3 sequence reads: CASSTGSNEQFF. The CDR3 bases are TGTGCCAGCAGCACAGGGAGTAATGAGCAGTTCTTC.

The rearrangement uses TRBV27 and TRBJ1-1, with D possibly TRBD1 on 5 matching bases. The CDR3 spans 16 residues. Germline values: CDR1 MNHEY, CDR2 SMNVEV (reference sequence). The V gene lost 2 bases and the J gene lost 2 bases, with 15 bases spanning the gap. CDR3 amino acids: CASSLGATVINTEAFF. In DNA, the CDR3 is TGTGCCAGCAGTTTAGGGGCGACAGTAATTAACACTGAAGCTTTCTTT.

This clonotype turned up a few times. The CDR3 region has the DNA TGTGCCAGCAGTTTTAGGGGGCGCAGGAATGAGCAGTTCTTC. Protein product: CASSFRGRRNEQFF. The V and J genes are TRBV12-3 or TRBV12-4 and TRBJ2-1, with 7 bases matching TRBD1. The V and J ends lost 3 bases and 7 bases, in that order; junction bases with no gene match: 6. The CDR3 sequence is 14 residues long.

The chain recombines TRBV7-9 with TRBJ1-2; the D gene is possibly TRBD1 (5 bases). Trimming left V 0 bases short and J 7 bases short, with 12 bases between. The CDR3 runs 14 residues. Germline V CDR1 and CDR2: SEHNR, FQNEAQ (reference sequence). For the CDR3, the DNA is TGTGCCAGCAGCTTAGCCGACAGACGTCGTGGCTACACCTTC. The encoded protein is CASSLADRRRGYTF. The complete variable domain, with remaining parts taken from reference TRBV7-9 and TRBJ1-2, reads DTGVSQNPRHKITKRGQNVTFRCDPISEHNRLYWYRQTLGQGPEFLTYFQNEAQLEKSRLLSDRFSAERPKGSFSTLEIQRTEQGDSAMYLCASSLADRRRGYTFGSGTRLTVV.

The chain employs TRBV5-4 and TRBJ2-6, with D possibly matching TRBD2 (6 bases). This CDR3 region has 21 residues. Germline V CDR1 and CDR2: SGHNT, YYREEE (reference sequence). The V end lost 2 bases, the J end lost 0 bases, and 24 bases lay between the germline ends. CDR3 DNA: TGTGCCAGCAGCTTACTCTTGCGCGGGGTCCCTCCTTTCTCTGGGGCCAACGTCCTGACTTTC. This encodes CASSLLLRGVPPFSGANVLTF.

The chain is built from TRBV27 and TRBJ2-7, with D unclear. This CDR3 spans 13 amino acids. V was shortened by 5 bases and J by 5 bases, with 13 bases between the two germline ends. The germline gives CDR1 MNHEY, CDR2 SMNVEV (reference sequence). For the CDR3, the DNA is TGTGCCAGCAGTCCCCGGGCAGAGAACGAGCAGTACTTC. Protein product: CASSPRAENEQYF.

This clonotype was found many times. The chain couples TRBV7-3 to TRBJ2-3; D gene unclear. This CDR3 is built from 13 residues. Looked up from germline, CDR1 is SGHTA and CDR2 is FQGTGA. V was pared by 2 bases and J by 3 bases, with 6 bases between. The CDR3 sequence is CASSLFLTDTQYF. The CDR3 DNA reads as TGTGCCAGCAGCTTATTTTTGACAGATACGCAGTATTTT.

This clonotype was seen repeatedly, ten times or more. J is TRBJ2-4 and V is TRBV12-3 or TRBV12-4; 9 bases line up with TRBD2. This CDR3 has 17 residues. The junction had 4 bases not matched to a gene; V was cut back by 1 base and J by 0 bases. The CDR3, as DNA: TGTGCCAGCAGTTTAGGACTAGCGGTGCTAGCCAAAAACATTCAGTACTTC. Translated: CASSLGLAVLAKNIQYF.

This clonotype was found a few times. V usage is TRBV20-1 and J usage is TRBJ1-5; TRBD1 is a possible D gene (6 bases). V was clipped by 0 bases and J by 9 bases, with 12 bases between them. The CDR3 is made up of 13 amino acids. Looked up from germline, CDR1 is DFQATT and CDR2 is SNEGSKA (reference sequence). CDR3 DNA: TGCAGTGCTAGAGAGCAGGGGCTGGGGCCCCAGCATTTT. It yields the protein CSAREQGLGPQHF.

This clonotype has only one observation. This rearrangement joins TRBV7-3 to TRBJ2-3, with 7 bases matching TRBD1. From germline, CDR1 is SGHTA and CDR2 FQGTGA. CDR3 length: 17 amino acids. J gave up 1 base and V 1 base, and 8 bases lay outside the gene matches. In DNA form, the CDR3 reads TGTGCCAGCAGCTTAAAGGGGGCCCTAGTGGGCACAGATACGCAGTATTTT. Translating gives CASSLKGALVGTDTQYF.

The chain is built from TRBV14 and TRBJ2-4; D call uncertain. The ends were cut back, 8 bases at V and 2 bases at J, with 10 bases in the middle. The V gene's germline CDR1 is SGHDN and CDR2 FVKESK. This CDR3 has 13 amino acids. The DNA for the CDR3 is TGTGCCAGCGCCCCCCTATCCAAAAACATTCAGTACTTC. Amino acids: CASAPLSKNIQYF.

The V gene is TRBV21-1, the J gene TRBJ1-1; TRBD1 is taken as the D call from the table, unchecked against the DNA. TRBV21-1 represents a pseudogene. The CDR3 totals 18 residues. The chain's CDR3 is CASSPTLPGQGYGTEAFF. CDR3 DNA sequence: TGTGCCAGCAGCCCTACCTTGCCGGGACAGGGTTATGGGACTGAAGCTTTCTTT.

The rearrangement joins TRBV20-1 to TRBJ2-5; D may correspond to TRBD1 or TRBD2 (7 bases each). This CDR3 contains 15 residues. V lost 5 bases to trimming and J lost 2 bases, with 18 bases between them. Germline values: CDR1 DFQATT, CDR2 SNEGSKA (reference sequence). CDR3 coding DNA: TGCAGTGCTGGCCCCGGGGGGACAGCTCAAGAGACCCAGTACTTC. It codes for CSAGPGGTAQETQYF.

The gene calls are TRBV5-1 and TRBJ2-7; D is perhaps TRBD1 or TRBD2 (5 bases each). The CDR3 totals 16 residues. V lost 0 bases and J lost 4, with 17 bases in between. CDR1 and CDR2 from the germline V gene are SGHRS and YFSETQ. The DNA of the CDR3 is TGCGCCAGCAGCTTGGCCAAGGCGGGCAGGGTTTACGAGCAGTACTTC. Its translation: CASSLAKAGRVYEQYF.

The chain combines TRBV6-4 with TRBJ2-2; D uncertain. CDR3 size: 14 residues. Deletions cut 3 bases from V and 4 bases from J, with 9 bases between. Germline V gives CDR1 MRHNA, CDR2 SNTAGT. CDR3 residues: CASSERHLTGELFF. The CDR3 nucleotides read TGTGCCAGCAGTGAAAGACACCTCACCGGGGAGCTGTTTTTT.

This clonotype occurred a few times. CDR3 nucleotide sequence: TGTGCCATCAGTGAGCCGTCAGCGGGCCCGGGGGGAGATACGCAGTATTTT. It is translated as CAISEPSAGPGGDTQYF. The V and J genes are TRBV10-3 and TRBJ2-3, with 7 nucleotides matching TRBD2. The germline V gene encodes CDR1 ENHRY and CDR2 SYGVKD. The ends lost 2 bases at V and 5 bases at J; junction bases unmatched: 13. The CDR3 covers 17 residues.

The V call is TRBV7-8, the J call TRBJ1-5; D remains unclear. This CDR3 has 15 residues. V lost 0 bases, J lost 3 bases, and 9 bases lay in between. Per the germline V gene, CDR1 is SGHVS and CDR2 is FQNEAQ. In nucleotides, the CDR3 is TGTGCCAGCAGCTTAGCTGGCATGCTCAATCAGCCCCAGCATTTT. It specifies CASSLAGMLNQPQHF.

This clonotype was observed a handful of times. The chain employs TRBV12-3 or TRBV12-4 and TRBJ1-1; TRBD1 matches at 8 bases. The CDR3 has 15 residues. V lost 4 bases and J lost 0; bases outside the gene matches: 4. CDR3 region: CASSSQGALNTEAFF. CDR3 coding DNA: TGTGCCAGCAGTTCTCAGGGGGCCCTGAACACTGAAGCTTTCTTT.

V and J are TRBV12-3 or TRBV12-4 and TRBJ2-7, with 7 positions matching TRBD1. J gave up 3 bases and V 6 bases, and 5 bases lay outside the gene matches. This CDR3 is built from 13 residues. The CDR3, as DNA: TGTGCCAGCAGCCAGGGACAGATCTACGAGCAGTACTTC. It codes for CASSQGQIYEQYF.

The CDR3 loop is CASSSEDGQETQYF. The CDR3 DNA follows: TGTGCCAGCAGCTCTGAGGACGGGCAAGAGACCCAGTACTTC. The chain has TRBV11-2 and TRBJ2-5, with no clear D. Per germline, CDR1 SGHAT and CDR2 FQNNGV. Trimming took off 4 bases at V and 2 bases at J, with 11 bases between the two ends. This CDR3 contains 14 residues.

This clonotype has more than one count but fewer than ten. J is TRBJ2-5 and V is TRBV5-1; the D is unclear. The CDR3 spans 11 residues. Germline V CDR1 and CDR2: SGHRS, YFSETQ. V lost 5 bases, J lost 5 bases, and 7 bases lay in between. This CDR3 reads CASRKAETQYF. For the CDR3, the DNA is TGCGCCAGCAGAAAGGCGGAGACCCAGTACTTC.

This chain links TRBV5-1 with TRBJ2-7; 7 nucleotides align to TRBD1. The CDR3 spans 15 residues. Per germline, CDR1 SGHRS and CDR2 YFSETQ. J was trimmed by 2 bases and V by 2 bases; bases with no gene match: 7. CDR3 region: CASSFLDRATYEQYF. DNA for the CDR3: TGCGCCAGCAGCTTTCTTGACAGGGCTACCTACGAGCAGTACTTC. Variable domain in full (rest from reference TRBV5-1 and TRBJ2-7): KAGVTQTPRYLIKTRGQQVTLSCSPISGHRSVSWYQQTPGQGLQFLFEYFSETQRNKGNFPGRFSGRQFSNSRSEMNVSTLELGDSALYLCASSFLDRATYEQYFGPGTRLTVT.

This sequence joins TRBV5-1 and TRBJ2-7; 9 bases fit TRBD2. The junction had 7 bases not matched to a gene; V was cut back by 4 bases and J by 5 bases. Germline V CDR1 and CDR2: SGHRS, YFSETQ. CDR3 length: 14 amino acids. Here the CDR3 reads CASSLAAGGHEQYF. DNA of the CDR3: TGCGCCAGCAGCCTCGCAGCGGGAGGCCACGAGCAGTACTTC.

The V call is TRBV7-3, the J call TRBJ2-1, with D perhaps TRBD1 or TRBD2 (6 bases each). V was clipped by 2 bases and J by 4 bases, with 18 bases between them. Germline V gene lookup returns CDR1 SGHTA and CDR2 FQGTGA. The CDR3 is made up of 17 amino acids. The CDR3 sequence is CASSLGKWGATYNEQFF. For the CDR3, the DNA is TGTGCCAGCAGCTTAGGGAAGTGGGGGGCCACGTACAATGAGCAGTTCTTC.

This clonotype was seen only a few times. CDR3 DNA sequence: TGTGCCAGCAGCCAAGAAGCGGGTCTTCCCTACGAGCAGTACTTC. This codes for CASSQEAGLPYEQYF. J is TRBJ2-7 and V is TRBV4-2, with TRBD2 as a possible D gene (6 bases). Per germline, CDR1 LGHNA and CDR2 YNFKEQ. V dropped 0 bases and J dropped 2 bases, with 11 bases sitting between them. CDR3 size: 15 residues.

The V gene is TRBV4-1, the J gene TRBJ2-3, with 9 bases lining up with TRBD2. V was clipped by 0 bases and J by 2 bases; unmatched bases: 6. CDR1 is MGHRA, CDR2 YSYEKL, per germline. This CDR3 has 17 amino acids. The CDR3 spells CASSQDVLAGYTDTQYF. In DNA, the CDR3 is TGCGCCAGCAGCCAAGACGTACTAGCGGGTTACACAGATACGCAGTATTTT.

The chain couples TRBV5-1 to TRBJ2-4; 8 positions match TRBD1. V was clipped by 3 bases and J by 0 bases; unmatched bases: 8. The CDR3 is 17 amino acids. Per the germline V gene, CDR1 is SGHRS and CDR2 is YFSETQ. The CDR3 coding sequence is TGCGCCAGCAGCTATTCCGGGACAGGACTAGCCAAAAACATTCAGTACTTC. It specifies CASSYSGTGLAKNIQYF.